This is a list of T cell receptor beta chains from one sample in a study of identical twins. TCRdb passed the 5' RACE reads through MiXCR, listing each CDR3 protein once. The repertoire holds about 450,000 distinct CDR3 sequences, approximately 18% seen once, with approximately 12% in the top ten. Sequencing used naive T cells sorted from blood. The receptor set was obtained from a man between 45 and 60 years old in good health. Both conserved end residues are part of each CDR3. The D gene is left open where the match is weak. Clone size is stated in some rows and not others, as once, few, many or a class when expanded.

j_call,v_call,cdr3_length,d_call,clone_size,cdr3_nt,cdr3_aa
TRBJ2-3,TRBV14,15,-,once,TGTGCCAGCAGCCCCCGGGAATGGGAGATAGATACGCAGTATTTT,CASSPREWEIDTQYF
TRBJ1-3,TRBV20-1,15,-,many,TGCAGTGCTAGAGATAGTAGGTTCTCTGGAAACACCATATATTTT,CSARDSRFSGNTIYF
TRBJ1-3,TRBV5-5,15,TRBD1,-,TGTGCCAGCAGCGCGGGACAGGGAGGAGGAAACACCATATATTTT,CASSAGQGGGNTIYF
TRBJ2-5,TRBV6-1,17,TRBD2,many,TGTGCCAGCAGGGACGGTCCTAGCGGGAGGGCCGAGAAGACCCAGTACTTC,CASRDGPSGRAEKTQYF
TRBJ2-2,TRBV20-1,13,-,-,TGCAGTGCTAGAGCACCATCCACCGGGGAGCTGTTTTTT,CSARAPSTGELFF
TRBJ2-1,TRBV9,15,-,few,TGTGCCAGCAGCGCGACTAGTACCAATTACAATGAGCAGTTCTTC,CASSATSTNYNEQFF
TRBJ1-5,TRBV20-1,14,-,-,TGCAGTGCTAGAGATGCGGGGTTTAATCAGCCCCAGCATTTT,CSARDAGFNQPQHF
TRBJ2-7,TRBV20-1,13,-,many,TGCAGTGCTAGGGGGGGGACAGGCTACGAGCAGTACTTC,CSARGGTGYEQYF
TRBJ2-7,TRBV5-1,12,TRBD1,few,TGCGCCAGCAGCTCCGACAGGGGCGAGCAGTACTTC,CASSSDRGEQYF
TRBJ1-2,TRBV12-3/TRBV12-4,13,-,few,TGTGCCAGCAGTTTAATGAGAGCCTATGGCTACACCTTC,CASSLMRAYGYTF
TRBJ2-3,TRBV29-1,14,-,many,TGCAGCGTTAGCTTGAGAGATAGCACAGATACGCAGTATTTT,CSVSLRDSTDTQYF
TRBJ2-3,TRBV11-2,15,-,few,TGTGCCAGCAGCCTAGGCGGGACGGTGGCAGATACGCAGTATTTT,CASSLGGTVADTQYF
TRBJ1-6,TRBV20-1,15,TRBD1,-,TGCAGTGCTAGAGGGACAGGAACCTATAATTCACCCCTCCACTTT,CSARGTGTYNSPLHF
TRBJ1-2,TRBV6-5,13,TRBD1,many,TGTGCCAGCAGTTACGGGGACAGTTATGGCTACACCTTC,CASSYGDSYGYTF
TRBJ2-5,TRBV29-1,11,-,few,TGCAGCGTCAGGACTCAAGAGACCCAGTACTTC,CSVRTQETQYF
TRBJ2-5,TRBV5-1,14,-,many,TGCGCCAGCAGCTTGATCACCTACCAAGAGACCCAGTACTTC,CASSLITYQETQYF
TRBJ2-5,TRBV20-1,15,-,few,TGCAGTGCTAGAACGGGACCTGAAGAAAAAGAGACCCAGTACTTC,CSARTGPEEKETQYF
TRBJ2-7,TRBV21-1,14,-,-,TGTGCCAGCAGCAAAGCTCCGGAAACCTACGAGCAGTACTTC,CASSKAPETYEQYF
TRBJ2-5,TRBV12-3/TRBV12-4,14,-,many,TGTGCCAGCAGTTTAGCAGGGATGGGGGAGACCCAGTACTTC,CASSLAGMGETQYF
TRBJ1-2,TRBV4-3,16,TRBD1,-,TGCGCCAGCAGCCAACCGGGACAGCCCGGGGACTATGGCTACACCTTC,CASSQPGQPGDYGYTF
TRBJ2-1,TRBV7-9,15,-,many,TGTGCCAGCAGCCCGGACATGAGCTCCTACAATGAGCAGTTCTTC,CASSPDMSSYNEQFF
TRBJ2-3,TRBV5-1,16,TRBD1,many,TGCGCCAGCAGCTGGTTGACAGGGCGGTACACAGATACGCAGTATTTT,CASSWLTGRYTDTQYF
TRBJ2-7,TRBV20-1,16,TRBD1,many,TGCAGTGCTGGAGGGAATAAGGGACAGGGTCGCTACGAGCAGTACTTC,CSAGGNKGQGRYEQYF
TRBJ2-2,TRBV5-1,15,TRBD2,many,TGCGCCAGCAGAAAGAGCGGGACCAACACCGGGGAGCTGTTTTTT,CASRKSGTNTGELFF
TRBJ2-5,TRBV5-6,15,TRBD1,-,TGTGCCAGCAGCCTCCCGGGACAGGGATCCGAGACCCAGTACTTC,CASSLPGQGSETQYF
TRBJ2-7,TRBV5-1,14,TRBD1,many,TGCGCCAGCAGCTTTGACAGGGTCTTCTACGAGCAGTACTTC,CASSFDRVFYEQYF
TRBJ2-7,TRBV20-1,14,-,many,TGCAGTGCTAGGAGTCCGAGCGGCCCCTACGAGCAGTACTTC,CSARSPSGPYEQYF
TRBJ2-7,TRBV28,14,-,-,TGTGCCAGCAGGGATCCGGGACAAGGCTACGAGCAGTACTTC,CASRDPGQGYEQYF
TRBJ1-4,TRBV20-1,17,-,many,TGCAGTGTTTTGGAACTTGAACCGGGACGGCGAAATGAAAACCTGTTTTTT,CSVLELEPGRRNENLFF
TRBJ2-4,TRBV7-4,15,-,-,TGTGCCAGCAGCCGCGCTCTAATAGCCAAAAACATTCAGTACTTC,CASSRALIAKNIQYF
TRBJ2-7,TRBV9,15,TRBD1,many,TGTGCCAGCAGCGCAGGGACAGGAATCTCCTACGAGCAGTACTTC,CASSAGTGISYEQYF
TRBJ1-2,TRBV27,17,-,many,TGTGCCAGCAGTTTATCTTACGGGGCGCGAAGCTTAAATGGCTACACCTTC,CASSLSYGARSLNGYTF
TRBJ1-5,TRBV12-3/TRBV12-4,14,-,many,TGTGCCAGCAGTTTAAGGCAGGGCAATCAGCCCCAGCATTTT,CASSLRQGNQPQHF
TRBJ2-5,TRBV21-1,15,-,few,TGTGCCAGCAGCCCCGAAGGGACAAACCAAGAGACCCAGTACTTC,CASSPEGTNQETQYF
TRBJ2-2,TRBV29-1,15,-,many,TGCAGCGTTGAAGATCGGAGTCAGAGCACCGGGGAGCTGTTTTTT,CSVEDRSQSTGELFF
TRBJ2-6,TRBV4-3,20,TRBD1,-,TGCGCCAGCAGCCAAGGGGCACCGGGACAGGGGTTCTCTGGGGCCAACGTCCTGACTTTC,CASSQGAPGQGFSGANVLTF
TRBJ2-2,TRBV6-1,16,TRBD1,-,TGTGCCAGCAGTGTTCGGACAGGGACGAACACCGGGGAGCTGTTTTTT,CASSVRTGTNTGELFF
TRBJ2-1,TRBV29-1,19,TRBD2,few,TGCAGCGCCGTCGGGCGCCCCGGGACTAGCCTTAGAGCTTCCAATGAGCAGTTCTTC,CSAVGRPGTSLRASNEQFF
TRBJ2-7,TRBV24-1,15,TRBD2,many,TGTGCCACCAGTGATGTTAGCGGGTCTCTCTACGAGCAGTACTTC,CATSDVSGSLYEQYF
TRBJ2-5,TRBV4-2,15,TRBD1,many,TGTGCCAGCAGCCAAGGCGACAGGGCTGAAGAGACCCAGTACTTC,CASSQGDRAEETQYF
TRBJ1-1,TRBV5-1,14,-,few,TGCGCCAGCAGCTTGGGTCAGCGGGACACTGAAGCTTTCTTT,CASSLGQRDTEAFF
TRBJ2-3,TRBV7-9,16,TRBD2,few,TGTGCCAGCAGCTTAGTTTGGCGGGGGGGCACAGATACGCAGTATTTT,CASSLVWRGGTDTQYF
TRBJ2-5,TRBV10-2,17,TRBD1,-,TGCGCCAGCAGTGACGATTTCGGACAGGGATTGAGTAAGACCCAGTACTTC,CASSDDFGQGLSKTQYF
TRBJ2-7,TRBV20-1,12,TRBD2,few,TGCAGTGGCGGGGGATTTAACAACGAGCAGTACTTC,CSGGGFNNEQYF
TRBJ2-1,TRBV7-8,16,TRBD2,many,TGTGCCAGCAGCTATGGGGCCCGGGGGGGCTTGGATGAGCAGTTCTTC,CASSYGARGGLDEQFF
TRBJ2-7,TRBV29-1,14,TRBD1,-,TGCAGCGTCGGACAGGGGGTGAGCTCCTACGAGCAGTACTTC,CSVGQGVSSYEQYF
TRBJ1-4,TRBV7-9,16,-,few,TGTGCCAGCAGCTTAGCCTGGGCAGGAACTAATGAAAAACTGTTTTTT,CASSLAWAGTNEKLFF
TRBJ2-7,TRBV12-3/TRBV12-4,14,TRBD1,-,TGTGCCAGCAGTTCAACCGGGACAGGAGGCGAGCAGTACTTC,CASSSTGTGGEQYF
TRBJ2-3,TRBV10-3,17,-,-,TGTGCCATCAGTGAGTCGAGGACGGAGCAGCACACAGATACGCAGTATTTT,CAISESRTEQHTDTQYF
TRBJ2-1,TRBV5-1,15,TRBD2,many,TGCGCCAGCAGCTCGGACATAGCGGGGTGGAATGAGCAGTTCTTC,CASSSDIAGWNEQFF
TRBJ2-3,TRBV4-1,17,TRBD1,-,TGCGCCAGCAGCCAAGATTGGGACAGGGGTTACAGAGATACGCAGTATTTT,CASSQDWDRGYRDTQYF
TRBJ1-2,TRBV4-2,15,-,-,TGTGCCAGCAGCCAAGAGAACACGGTTAACTATGGCTACACCTTC,CASSQENTVNYGYTF
TRBJ1-5,TRBV28,9,-,-,TGTGCCAGCATCCAGCCCCAGCATTTT,CASIQPQHF
TRBJ1-2,TRBV29-1,9,-,few,TGCAGCGTTGAGCTACTGGGGGACTTC,CSVELLGDF
TRBJ2-7,TRBV4-3,14,-,many,TGCGCCAGCAGCCAAGTACGGGGGACGAACGAGCAGTACTTC,CASSQVRGTNEQYF